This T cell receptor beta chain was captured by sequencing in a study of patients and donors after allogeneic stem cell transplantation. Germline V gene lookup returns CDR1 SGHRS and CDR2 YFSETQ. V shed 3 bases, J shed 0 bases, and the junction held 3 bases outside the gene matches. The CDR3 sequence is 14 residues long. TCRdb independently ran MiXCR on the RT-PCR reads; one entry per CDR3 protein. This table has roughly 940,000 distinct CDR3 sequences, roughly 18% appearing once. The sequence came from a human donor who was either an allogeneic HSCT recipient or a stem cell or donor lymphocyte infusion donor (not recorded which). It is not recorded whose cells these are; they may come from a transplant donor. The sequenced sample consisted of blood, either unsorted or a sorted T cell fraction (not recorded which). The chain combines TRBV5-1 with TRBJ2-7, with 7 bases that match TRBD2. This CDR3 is CASSSTSTSYEQYF. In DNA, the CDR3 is TGCGCCAGCAGCTCGACTAGCACCTCCTACGAGCAGTACTTC.